One and the same sample provided the 14 T cell receptor beta chains below, sequenced in a study of OX40 agonist ivuxolimab in advanced cancers. Generated by immunoSEQ multiplex PCR, the TCRdb table keeps only in-frame clones and is missing some. The sample has 77,000 or so clones, about 90% seen once; the top ten hold approximately 0.48%. The material was CD4+ or CD8+ T cells sorted from blood, obtained in a trial of the OX40 agonist ivuxolimab. The receptors stem from an adult with an advanced solid tumor such as melanoma, head and neck, liver or kidney cancer.

The table lists this clone with a few counts. V gene TRBV11-1 combines with J gene TRBJ2-3; 11 bases line up with TRBD1. After removal of 7 bases from V and 5 bases from J, the junction contained 5 bases not matched to a gene. Looked up from germline, CDR1 is SGHAT and CDR2 is FQDESV (reference sequence). There are 14 residues in the CDR3. CDR3 in amino acids: CASIRDRGEDTQYF. The CDR3 coding sequence is TGTGCCAGCATCCGGGACAGGGGGGAAGATACGCAGTATTTT.

In DNA, the CDR3 is TGTGCCAGCAGCCCTAGAGGCGCCGGGACAGGGGCTGATGAAGCTTTCTTT. Translating it yields CASSPRGAGTGADEAFF. The chain joins TRBV2 to TRBJ1-1; 10 bases line up with TRBD1. J was trimmed by 7 bases and V by 6 bases; bases with no gene match: 17. This CDR3 has 17 residues. Per the germline V gene, CDR1 is SNHLY and CDR2 is FYNNEI.

The table lists this clone with a few counts. The gene calls are TRBV5-5 and TRBJ2-1, with 9 nucleotides matching TRBD1. V gave up 7 bases and J gave up 4 bases; unmatched junction bases: 9. This CDR3 region has 15 residues. Germline values: CDR1 SGHKS, CDR2 YYEKEE (reference sequence). The CDR3 reads CASLRTGGPYNEQFF. In nucleotides, the CDR3 is TGTGCCAGCCTTCGTACAGGGGGCCCTTACAATGAGCAGTTCTTC.

This chain joins TRBV6-1 and TRBJ1-2; 9 nucleotides match TRBD1. J was trimmed by 5 bases and V by 3 bases; bases with no gene match: 13. Germline lookup yields CDR1 MNHNS and CDR2 SASEGT. The CDR3 runs to 17 residues. CDR3 DNA sequence: TGTGCCAGCAGTGAGAACCGGGACAGGGTGGTTCCTTATGGCTACACCTTC. Protein product: CASSENRDRVVPYGYTF.

The chain is built from TRBV6-1 and TRBJ2-5, with a tentative D call TRBD2 (7 bases). The ends were cut back, 11 bases at V and 1 base at J, with 17 bases in the middle. This CDR3 contains 14 residues. The germline CDR1 and CDR2 sequences are MNHNS and SASEGT. The CDR3 nucleotides read TGTGCCGCCACGCGGGGGCGTTCCCAAGAGACCCAGTACTTC. This translates into CAATRGRSQETQYF.

V usage is TRBV29-1 and J usage is TRBJ2-1, with 9 bases fitting TRBD2. From germline, CDR1 is SQVTM and CDR2 ANQGSEA. V gave up 0 bases and J gave up 7 bases; unmatched junction bases: 13. The CDR3 length is 17 residues. The CDR3 region is CSVEDRREGFSTNEQFF. CDR3 sequence (DNA): TGCAGCGTTGAAGATCGGCGGGAGGGCTTCTCGACGAATGAGCAGTTCTTC.

V usage is TRBV6-1 and J usage is TRBJ2-5; possible D gene TRBD2, 5 bases. Germline loops: CDR1 MNHNS, CDR2 SASEGT. The CDR3 totals 14 residues. Trimming took 6 bases from V and 8 from J, leaving 19 bases between them. As DNA, the CDR3 is TGTGCCAGCAGCGACGGACTCCCTTTCGGAACCCAGTACTTC. Amino acid sequence: CASSDGLPFGTQYF.

The V gene is TRBV30, the J gene TRBJ2-7; D remains unclear. The CDR3 is 13 residues long. Germline V CDR1 and CDR2: GTSNPN, SVGIG (reference sequence). The V and J ends lost 3 bases and 8 bases respectively, with 17 bases between them. The chain's CDR3 is CAWSPGPFEKQYF. As DNA, the CDR3 is TGTGCCTGGAGCCCCGGGCCTTTTGAGAAGCAGTACTTC.

The chain combines TRBV6-6 with TRBJ2-7; 8 bases fit TRBD1. Germline V gene lookup returns CDR1 MNHNY and CDR2 SVGAGI (reference sequence). J gave up 2 bases and V 4 bases, and 1 base lay outside the gene matches. This CDR3 comprises 13 residues. The CDR3 here is CASSSTGAYEQYF. The CDR3, as DNA: TGTGCCAGCAGTTCGACAGGGGCCTACGAGCAGTACTTC.

The V call is TRBV5-8, the J call TRBJ2-1, with TRBD2 matching 10 bases. Per germline, CDR1 SGHTS and CDR2 YDEGEE. The V and J ends lost 4 bases and 7 bases, in that order; junction bases with no gene match: 8. This CDR3 contains 15 residues. The CDR3, as DNA: TGTGCCAGCAGCCCTAGCGGGAGTAGAGGGAATGAGCAGTTCTTC. Residues: CASSPSGSRGNEQFF. The variable domain in full, completed from reference TRBV5-8 and TRBJ2-1, reads EAGVTQSPTHLIKTRGQQATLRCSPISGHTSVYWYQQALGLGLQFLLWYDEGEERNRGNFPPRFSGRQFPNYSSELNVNALELEDSALYLCASSPSGSRGNEQFFGPGTRLTVL.

V is TRBV5-1 and J is TRBJ2-7, with 7 positions matching TRBD1. The V and J ends lost 4 bases and 3 bases, in that order; junction bases with no gene match: 10. This CDR3 comprises 15 residues. The germline gives CDR1 SGHRS, CDR2 YFSETQ. CDR3 nucleotide sequence: TGCGCCAGCAGCCTCGATCCGGGACAGAACTACGAGCAGTACTTC. It is translated as CASSLDPGQNYEQYF.

The chain couples TRBV11-2 to TRBJ1-3; 11 positions match TRBD1. Germline CDR1 SGHAT, CDR2 FQNNGV. V was pared by 1 base and J by 2 bases, with 4 bases of the junction left unmatched. The CDR3 has 17 amino acids. The CDR3 reads CASSLVRTGGPGNTIYF. The CDR3 DNA follows: TGTGCCAGCAGCTTAGTACGGACAGGGGGCCCTGGAAACACCATATATTTT.

The chain recombines TRBV2 with TRBJ2-5; D tentatively fits TRBD1 or TRBD2 (5 bases each). The V end was cut by 6 bases, the J end by 5 bases, with 10 bases between. The CDR3 contains 12 residues. Germline values: CDR1 SNHLY, CDR2 FYNNEI. CDR3 bases: TGTGCCAGCAGGAGGGGTAGGGAGACCCAGTACTTC. Translated: CASRRGRETQYF.

This clone was counted only a few times. CDR3 coding DNA: TGTGCCAGCAGTGCCCTAGACAGGGTAAAGAACACTGAAGCTTTCTTT. This sequence encodes CASSALDRVKNTEAFF. The chain has TRBV28 and TRBJ1-1; 7 positions agree with TRBD1. CDR3 length equals 16 residues. Trimming cost V 5 bases and J 1 base; bases outside gene matches: 10. Germline CDR1 is MDHEN and CDR2 is SYDVKM.